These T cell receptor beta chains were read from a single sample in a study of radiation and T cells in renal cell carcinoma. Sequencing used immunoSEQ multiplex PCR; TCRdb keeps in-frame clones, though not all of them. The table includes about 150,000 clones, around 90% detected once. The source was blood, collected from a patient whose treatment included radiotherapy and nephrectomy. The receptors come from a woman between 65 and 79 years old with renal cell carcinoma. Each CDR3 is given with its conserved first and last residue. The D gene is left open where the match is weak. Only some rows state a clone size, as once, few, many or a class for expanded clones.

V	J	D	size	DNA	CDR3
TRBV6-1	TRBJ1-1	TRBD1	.	TGTGCCAGCACCGTGACAGGGACAAACACTGAAGCTTTCTTT	CASTVTGTNTEAFF
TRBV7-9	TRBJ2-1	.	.	TGTGCCAGCAGCTTACGGGCGGGGGCACCCCACAATGAGCAGTTCTTC	CASSLRAGAPHNEQFF
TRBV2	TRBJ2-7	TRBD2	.	TGTGCCAGCAGTGCCAGCGGGGGGGCCTACGAGCAGTACTTC	CASSASGGAYEQYF
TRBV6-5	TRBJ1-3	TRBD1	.	TGTGCCAGCAGTGTCATTGGGACAGGGGAAAACACCATATATTTT	CASSVIGTGENTIYF
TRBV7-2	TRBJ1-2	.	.	TGTGCCAGCAGCTTTCCAGGGGTAGTTGGCTACACCTTC	CASSFPGVVGYTF
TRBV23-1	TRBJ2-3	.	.	TGCGCCAGCAGTTCCACGGCCGGGGAGGCAGATACGCAGTATTTT	CASSSTAGEADTQYF
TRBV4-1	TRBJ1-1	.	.	TGCGCCAGCAGCCAAGAAGGGAGGAACACTGAAGCTTTCTTT	CASSQEGRNTEAFF
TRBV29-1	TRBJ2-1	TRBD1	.	TGCAGCGTTGACCAGGGACAGGGTGGCAATGAGCAGTTCTTC	CSVDQGQGGNEQFF
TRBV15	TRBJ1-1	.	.	TGTGCCACCAGCAGAGATCCGGGCACTGAAGCTTTCTTT	CATSRDPGTEAFF
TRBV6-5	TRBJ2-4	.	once	TGTGCCAGCAGTTACTCGGGGGCCAAAAACATTCAGTACTTC	CASSYSGAKNIQYF
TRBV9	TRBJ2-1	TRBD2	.	TGTGCCAGCAGCGACCGACTAGCGGGGGGCGATGAGCAGTTCTTC	CASSDRLAGGDEQFF
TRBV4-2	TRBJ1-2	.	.	TGTGCCAGCAGCCAAGAGACCCAAGGGGTTCTGGATGGCTACACCTTC	CASSQETQGVLDGYTF
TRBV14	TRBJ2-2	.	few	TGTGCCGACCAAACCGGGGAGCTGTTTTTT	CADQTGELFF
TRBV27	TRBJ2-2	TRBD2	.	TGTGCCAGCAGCGGACTAGCGGGTCCTACCGGGGAGCTGTTTTTT	CASSGLAGPTGELFF
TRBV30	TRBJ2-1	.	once	TGTGCCTGGAGTGTATTAGGGCAGGGAGTTAGGTTCTTC	CAWSVLGQGVRFF
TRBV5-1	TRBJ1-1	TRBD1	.	TGCGCCAGCAGCTCTCAGGGGGGGATGAACACTGAAGCTTTCTTT	CASSSQGGMNTEAFF
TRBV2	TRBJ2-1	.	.	TGTGCCAGCAGTGATCGCGGAGCGTTCAATGAGCAGTTCTTC	CASSDRGAFNEQFF